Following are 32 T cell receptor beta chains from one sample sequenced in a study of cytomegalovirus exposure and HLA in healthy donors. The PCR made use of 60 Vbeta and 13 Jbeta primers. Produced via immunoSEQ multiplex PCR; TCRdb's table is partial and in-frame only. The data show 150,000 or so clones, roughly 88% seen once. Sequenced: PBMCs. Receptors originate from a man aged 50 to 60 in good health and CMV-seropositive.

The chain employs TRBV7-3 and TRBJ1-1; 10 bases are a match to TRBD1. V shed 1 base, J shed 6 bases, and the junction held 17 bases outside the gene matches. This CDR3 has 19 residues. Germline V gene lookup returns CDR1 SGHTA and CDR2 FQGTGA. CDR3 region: CASSLMGQGKSFGSPEAFF. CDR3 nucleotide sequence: TGTGCCAGCAGCTTAATGGGACAGGGGAAAAGTTTTGGGTCGCCTGAAGCTTTCTTT.

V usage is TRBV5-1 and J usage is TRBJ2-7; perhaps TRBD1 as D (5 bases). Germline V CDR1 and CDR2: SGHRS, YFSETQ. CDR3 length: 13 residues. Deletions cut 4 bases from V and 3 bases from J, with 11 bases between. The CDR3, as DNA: TGCGCCAGCAGCGAACCAGGGCTCTACGAGCAGTACTTC. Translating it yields CASSEPGLYEQYF.

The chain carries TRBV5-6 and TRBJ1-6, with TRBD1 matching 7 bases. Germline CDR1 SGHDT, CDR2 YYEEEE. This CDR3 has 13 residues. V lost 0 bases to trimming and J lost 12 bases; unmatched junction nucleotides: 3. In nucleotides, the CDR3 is TGTGCCAGCAGCTTGGCCCAGGGGGGACCCCTCCACTTT. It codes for CASSLAQGGPLHF. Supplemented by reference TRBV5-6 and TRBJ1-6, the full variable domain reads DAGVTQSPTHLIKTRGQQVTLRCSPKSGHDTVSWYQQALGQGPQFIFQYYEEEERQRGNFPDRFSGHQFPNYSSELNVNALLLGDSALYLCASSLAQGGPLHFGNGTRLTVT.

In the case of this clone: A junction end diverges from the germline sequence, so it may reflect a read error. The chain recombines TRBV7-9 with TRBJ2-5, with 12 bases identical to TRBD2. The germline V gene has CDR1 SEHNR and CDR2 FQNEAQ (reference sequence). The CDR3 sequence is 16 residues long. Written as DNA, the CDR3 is TGTACCAGCAGCGATACTAGCGGGAGGCACCAAGAGACCCAGTACTTC. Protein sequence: CTSSDTSGRHQETQYF. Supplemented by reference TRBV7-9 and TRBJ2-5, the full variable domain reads DTGVSQNPRHKITKRGQNVTFRCDPISEHNRLYWYRQTLGQGPEFLTYFQNEAQLEKSRLLSDRFSAERPKGSFSTLEIQRTEQGDSAMYLCTSSDTSGRHQETQYFGPGTRLLVL.

The CDR3 bases are TGTGCCAGCAGTGAAACGCAGGGCGTAGCTGGCTACACCTTC. Amino acid sequence: CASSETQGVAGYTF. This rearrangement joins TRBV2 to TRBJ1-2, with a possible D match to TRBD1 (5 bases). The V and J ends lost 2 bases and 7 bases respectively, with 14 bases between them. The germline CDR1 and CDR2 sequences are SNHLY and FYNNEI. This CDR3 is 14 amino acids long.

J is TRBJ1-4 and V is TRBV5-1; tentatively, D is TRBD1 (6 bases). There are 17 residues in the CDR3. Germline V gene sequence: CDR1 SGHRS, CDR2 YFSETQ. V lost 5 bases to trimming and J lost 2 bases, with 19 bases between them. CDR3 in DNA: TGCGCCAGCAGTTCGGTCGGGGGGCGTACCACTAATGAAAAACTGTTTTTT. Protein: CASSSVGGRTTNEKLFF.

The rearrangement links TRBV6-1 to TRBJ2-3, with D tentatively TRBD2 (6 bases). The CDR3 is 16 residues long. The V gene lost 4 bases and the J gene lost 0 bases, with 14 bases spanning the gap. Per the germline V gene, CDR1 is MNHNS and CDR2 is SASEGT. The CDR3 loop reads CASSAQGGRSTDTQYF. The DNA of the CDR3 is TGTGCCAGCAGTGCCCAGGGAGGAAGGAGCACAGATACGCAGTATTTT.

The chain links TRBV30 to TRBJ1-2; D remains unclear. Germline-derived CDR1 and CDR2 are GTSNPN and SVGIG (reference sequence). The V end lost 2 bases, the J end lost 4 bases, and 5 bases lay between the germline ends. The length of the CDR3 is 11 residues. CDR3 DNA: TGTGCCTGGAGTCCCCTCTATGGCTACACCTTC. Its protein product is CAWSPLYGYTF.

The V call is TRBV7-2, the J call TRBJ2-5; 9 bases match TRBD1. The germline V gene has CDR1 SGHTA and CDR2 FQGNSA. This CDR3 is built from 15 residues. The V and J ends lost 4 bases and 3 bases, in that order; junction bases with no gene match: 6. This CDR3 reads CASSSGQGWEETQYF. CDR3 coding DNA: TGTGCCAGCAGCTCGGGACAGGGTTGGGAAGAGACCCAGTACTTC.

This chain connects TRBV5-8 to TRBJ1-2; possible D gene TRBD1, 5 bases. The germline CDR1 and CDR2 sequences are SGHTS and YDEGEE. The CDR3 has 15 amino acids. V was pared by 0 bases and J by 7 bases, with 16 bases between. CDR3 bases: TGTGCCAGCAGCTTGGAGGCCGACCTAGGGGCTGGCTACACCTTC. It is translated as CASSLEADLGAGYTF.

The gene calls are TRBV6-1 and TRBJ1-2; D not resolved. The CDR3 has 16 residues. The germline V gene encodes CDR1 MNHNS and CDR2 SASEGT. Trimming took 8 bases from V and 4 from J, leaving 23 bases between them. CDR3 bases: TGTGCCAGCGGTGCCCCCGGGTCGGGTCGAGCCTATGGCTACACCTTC. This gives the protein CASGAPGSGRAYGYTF.

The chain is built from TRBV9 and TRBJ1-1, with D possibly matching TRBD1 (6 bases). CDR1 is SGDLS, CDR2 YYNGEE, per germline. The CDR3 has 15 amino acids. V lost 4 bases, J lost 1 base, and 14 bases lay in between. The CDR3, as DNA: TGTGCCAGCAGCCCGCCGGGGACACCGAACACTGAAGCTTTCTTT. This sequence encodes CASSPPGTPNTEAFF.

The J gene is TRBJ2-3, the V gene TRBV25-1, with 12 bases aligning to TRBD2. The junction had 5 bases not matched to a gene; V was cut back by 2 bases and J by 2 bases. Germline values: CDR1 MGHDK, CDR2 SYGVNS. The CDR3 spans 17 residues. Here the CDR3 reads CASSEPGLAGITDTQYF. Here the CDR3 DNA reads TGTGCCAGCAGTGAACCCGGACTAGCGGGGATCACAGATACGCAGTATTTT.

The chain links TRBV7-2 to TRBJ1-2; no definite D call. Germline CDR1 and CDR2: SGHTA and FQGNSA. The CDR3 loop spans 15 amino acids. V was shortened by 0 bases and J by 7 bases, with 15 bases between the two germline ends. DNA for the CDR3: TGTGCCAGCAGCTTAGCCTTGGCATCCGTCTCTGGCTACACCTTC. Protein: CASSLALASVSGYTF.

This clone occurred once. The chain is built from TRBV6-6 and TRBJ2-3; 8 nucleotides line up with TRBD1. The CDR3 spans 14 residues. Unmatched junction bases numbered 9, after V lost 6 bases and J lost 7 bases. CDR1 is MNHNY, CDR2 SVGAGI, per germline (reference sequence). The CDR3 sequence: CASSEAGGVYTQYF. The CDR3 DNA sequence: TGTGCCAGCAGCGAGGCAGGGGGCGTTTATACGCAGTATTTT.

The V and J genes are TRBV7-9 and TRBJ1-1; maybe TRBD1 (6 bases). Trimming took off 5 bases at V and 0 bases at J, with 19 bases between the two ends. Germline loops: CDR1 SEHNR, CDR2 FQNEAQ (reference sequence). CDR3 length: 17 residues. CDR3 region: CASSQVDRTVMNTEAFF. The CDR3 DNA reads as TGTGCCAGCAGCCAGGTCGATAGGACAGTCATGAACACTGAAGCTTTCTTT.

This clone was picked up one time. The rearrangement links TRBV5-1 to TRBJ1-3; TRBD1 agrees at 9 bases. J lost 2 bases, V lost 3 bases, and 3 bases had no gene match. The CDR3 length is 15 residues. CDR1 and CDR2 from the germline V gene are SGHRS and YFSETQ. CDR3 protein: CASSWGQGTGNTIYF. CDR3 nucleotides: TGCGCCAGCAGCTGGGGACAGGGCACTGGAAACACCATATATTTT.

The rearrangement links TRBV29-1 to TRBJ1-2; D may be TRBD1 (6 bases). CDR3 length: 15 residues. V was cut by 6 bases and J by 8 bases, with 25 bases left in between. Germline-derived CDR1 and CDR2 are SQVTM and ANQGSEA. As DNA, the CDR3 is TGCAGCGTCGCACCCCGCGACAGGCGGATGGGGGGCTACACCTTC. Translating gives CSVAPRDRRMGGYTF.

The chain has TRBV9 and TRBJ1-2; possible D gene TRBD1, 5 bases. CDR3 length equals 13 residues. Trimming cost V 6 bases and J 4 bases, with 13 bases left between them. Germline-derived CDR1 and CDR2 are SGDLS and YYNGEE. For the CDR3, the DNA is TGTGCCAGCACCCCCCCGGGGGGCTATGGCTACACCTTC. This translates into CASTPPGGYGYTF. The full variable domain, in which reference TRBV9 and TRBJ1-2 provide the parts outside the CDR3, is DSGVTQTPKHLITATGQRVTLRCSPRSGDLSVYWYQQSLDQGLQFLIQYYNGEERAKGNILERFSAQQFPDLHSELNLSSLELGDSALYFCASTPPGGYGYTFGSGTRLTVV.

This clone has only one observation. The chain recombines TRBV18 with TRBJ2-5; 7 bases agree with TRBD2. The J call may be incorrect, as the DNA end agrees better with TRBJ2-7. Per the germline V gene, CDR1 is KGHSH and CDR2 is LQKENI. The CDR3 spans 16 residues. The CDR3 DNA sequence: TGTGCCAGCTCACCGTTACCAGCGGGGAAAGCCTACGAGCAGTACTTC. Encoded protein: CASSPLPAGKAYEQYF.

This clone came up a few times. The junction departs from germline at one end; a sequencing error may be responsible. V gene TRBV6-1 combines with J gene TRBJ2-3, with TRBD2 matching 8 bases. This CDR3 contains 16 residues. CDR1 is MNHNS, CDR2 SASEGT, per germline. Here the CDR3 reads CAISDRLATSTDTQYF. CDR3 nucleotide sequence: TGTGCCATCAGTGACCGACTAGCGACAAGCACAGATACGCAGTATTTT.

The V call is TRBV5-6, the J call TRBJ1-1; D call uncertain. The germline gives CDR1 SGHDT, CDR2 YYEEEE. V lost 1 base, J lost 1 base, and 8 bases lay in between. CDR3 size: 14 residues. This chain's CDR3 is CASSLPRRNTEAFF. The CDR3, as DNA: TGTGCCAGCAGCTTGCCCAGGCGGAACACTGAAGCTTTCTTT.

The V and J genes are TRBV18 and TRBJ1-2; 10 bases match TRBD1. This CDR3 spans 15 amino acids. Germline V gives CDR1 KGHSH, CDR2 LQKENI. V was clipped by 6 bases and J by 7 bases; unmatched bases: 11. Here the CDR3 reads CASSRPGTGVGGYTF. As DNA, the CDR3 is TGTGCCAGCTCCCGTCCCGGGACAGGGGTCGGTGGCTACACCTTC.

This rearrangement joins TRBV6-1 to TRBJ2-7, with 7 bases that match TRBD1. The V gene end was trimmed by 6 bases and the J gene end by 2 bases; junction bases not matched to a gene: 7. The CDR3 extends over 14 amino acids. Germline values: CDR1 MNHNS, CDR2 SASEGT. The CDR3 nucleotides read TGTGCCAGCAGCGTCGACAGGGTGGCCTACGAGCAGTACTTC. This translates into CASSVDRVAYEQYF.

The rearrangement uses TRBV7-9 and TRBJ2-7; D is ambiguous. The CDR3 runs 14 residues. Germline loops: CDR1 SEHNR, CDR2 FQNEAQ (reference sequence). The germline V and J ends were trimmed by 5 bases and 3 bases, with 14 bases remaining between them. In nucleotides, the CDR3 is TGTGCCAGCAGCGGAAGTGACGGCAACTACGAGCAGTACGTC. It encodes CASSGSDGNYEQYV.

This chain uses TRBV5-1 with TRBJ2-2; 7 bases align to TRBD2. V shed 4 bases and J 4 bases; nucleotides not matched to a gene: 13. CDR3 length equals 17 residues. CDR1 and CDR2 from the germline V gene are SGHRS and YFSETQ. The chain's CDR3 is CASSTGTIGRGTGELFF. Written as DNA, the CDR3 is TGCGCCAGCAGCACCGGGACTATCGGAAGGGGCACCGGGGAGCTGTTTTTT.

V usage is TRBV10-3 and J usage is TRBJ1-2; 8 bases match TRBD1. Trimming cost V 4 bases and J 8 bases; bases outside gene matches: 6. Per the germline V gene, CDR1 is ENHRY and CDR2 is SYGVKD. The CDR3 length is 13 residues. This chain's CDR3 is CAISADRGDGYTF. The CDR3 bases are TGTGCCATCAGTGCCGACAGGGGCGACGGCTACACCTTC.

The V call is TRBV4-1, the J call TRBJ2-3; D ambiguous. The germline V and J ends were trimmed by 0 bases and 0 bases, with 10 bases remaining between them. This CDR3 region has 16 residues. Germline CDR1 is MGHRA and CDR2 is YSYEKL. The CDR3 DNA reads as TGCGCCAGCAGCCAAGATGGGCCAGATAGCACAGATACGCAGTATTTT. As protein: CASSQDGPDSTDTQYF.

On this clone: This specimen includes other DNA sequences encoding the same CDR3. CDR3 in DNA: TGTGCCAGCAGCTCCGACAGGGGCCGAAACTATGGCTACACCTTC. Translating gives CASSSDRGRNYGYTF. The chain is built from TRBV7-9 and TRBJ1-2; 8 positions agree with TRBD1. The CDR3 has 15 residues. The ends lost 4 bases at V and 2 bases at J; junction bases unmatched: 6. From germline, CDR1 is SEHNR and CDR2 FQNEAQ (reference sequence).

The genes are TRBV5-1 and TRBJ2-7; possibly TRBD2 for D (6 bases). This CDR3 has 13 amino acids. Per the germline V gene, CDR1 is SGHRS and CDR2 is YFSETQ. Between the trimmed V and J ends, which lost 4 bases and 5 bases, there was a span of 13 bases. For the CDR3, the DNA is TGCGCCAGCAGCACGACTAGGTCCCACGAGCAGTACTTC. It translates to CASSTTRSHEQYF. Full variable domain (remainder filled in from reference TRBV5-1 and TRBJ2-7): KAGVTQTPRYLIKTRGQQVTLSCSPISGHRSVSWYQQTPGQGLQFLFEYFSETQRNKGNFPGRFSGRQFSNSRSEMNVSTLELGDSALYLCASSTTRSHEQYFGPGTRLTVT.

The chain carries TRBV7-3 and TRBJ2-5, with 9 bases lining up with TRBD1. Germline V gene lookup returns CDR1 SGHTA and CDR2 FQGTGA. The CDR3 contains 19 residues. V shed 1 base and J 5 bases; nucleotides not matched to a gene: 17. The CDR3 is CASSLRPNRGRSDTETQYF. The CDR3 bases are TGTGCCAGCAGCTTAAGGCCAAACAGGGGGCGATCTGACACGGAGACCCAGTACTTC.

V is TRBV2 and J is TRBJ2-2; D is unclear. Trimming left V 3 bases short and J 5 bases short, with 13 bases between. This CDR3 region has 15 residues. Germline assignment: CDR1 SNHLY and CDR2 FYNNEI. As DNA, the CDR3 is TGTGCCAGCAGTGACACGACATTATCTACCGGGGAGCTGTTTTTT. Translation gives CASSDTTLSTGELFF.